These 22 T cell receptor beta chains came from one sample sequenced in a study of T-cell memory formation after mild COVID-19. TCRdb recomputed calls from the 5' RACE reads with MiXCR, one row per CDR3 protein. This table has around 370,000 distinct CDR3 sequences, under 25% appearing once. Specimen: PBMCs or a T cell subset sorted from them (not recorded which). Every receptor here comes from an adult woman who had mild COVID-19 (a few samples of this study predate the infection). Cell type and time point are not known.

Only a few counts were recorded for this clonotype. This sequence joins TRBV12-3 or TRBV12-4 and TRBJ2-7, with 12 bases aligning to TRBD2. The CDR3 length is 15 residues. Trimming took 6 bases from V and 6 from J; bases not matched to a gene: 9. CDR3 DNA sequence: TGTGCCAGCAGCCTAAGGACTAGCGGGGCCGGCGAGCAGTACTTC. Translating gives CASSLRTSGAGEQYF.

The sample holds a few counts of this clonotype. V is TRBV5-1 and J is TRBJ1-1, with D possibly matching TRBD1 (5 bases). The CDR3 extends over 16 amino acids. Per the germline V gene, CDR1 is SGHRS and CDR2 is YFSETQ. The germline V and J ends were trimmed by 3 bases and 0 bases, with 15 bases remaining between them. The CDR3 nucleotides read TGCGCCAGCAGCTCACCGAGGGACCAATTGAACACTGAAGCTTTCTTT. As protein: CASSSPRDQLNTEAFF.

The chain has TRBV4-1 and TRBJ2-1; 10 bases agree with TRBD2. CDR1 and CDR2 from the germline V gene are MGHRA and YSYEKL. Trimming removed 0 bases from V and 7 bases from J; junction bases left unmatched: 6. The CDR3 is 16 amino acids. The DNA for the CDR3 is TGCGCCAGCAGCCAAGATGGCAGCGGGGGGGCTAATGAGCAGTTCTTC. This sequence encodes CASSQDGSGGANEQFF.

The chain is built from TRBV6-2 or TRBV6-3 and TRBJ2-5; D could derive from TRBD1 or TRBD2 (5 bases each). The germline V and J ends were trimmed by 4 bases and 2 bases, with 14 bases remaining between them. The CDR3 consists of 15 residues. The germline V gene has CDR1 MNHEY and CDR2 SVGEGT. CDR3 region: CASSSPGRQQETQYF. CDR3 bases: TGTGCCAGCAGTTCTCCGGGACGGCAGCAAGAGACCCAGTACTTC.

This clonotype was found a few times. The J gene is TRBJ1-1, the V gene TRBV5-1; 9 bases agree with TRBD1. The CDR3 consists of 20 residues. V lost 0 bases to trimming and J lost 0 bases; unmatched junction nucleotides: 15. From germline, CDR1 is SGHRS and CDR2 YFSETQ. The chain's CDR3 is CASSLGTGGGSQVLNTEAFF. The CDR3 coding sequence is TGCGCCAGCAGCTTGGGCACAGGGGGCGGGAGTCAGGTGTTGAACACTGAAGCTTTCTTT.

For the CDR3, the DNA is TGTGCCAGCAGCTTAAGAGGGGTTCATGGCTACACCTTC. Translating it yields CASSLRGVHGYTF. This chain connects TRBV7-2 to TRBJ1-2; TRBD1 might be the D (5 bases). Germline V gene sequence: CDR1 SGHTA, CDR2 FQGNSA. CDR3 length: 13 amino acids. Trimming removed 2 bases at V and 6 bases at J, with 10 bases between.

CDR3 protein: CAISSQETQYF. The CDR3 coding sequence is TGTGCCATCAGCAGCCAAGAGACCCAGTACTTC. V and J are TRBV10-3 and TRBJ2-5; no reliable D call. V was cut by 6 bases and J by 1 base, with 3 bases left in between. The CDR3 is made up of 11 amino acids. The germline V gene encodes CDR1 ENHRY and CDR2 SYGVKD.

This clonotype was found a few times. This chain uses TRBV3-1 with TRBJ1-1; D not resolved. Per the germline V gene, CDR1 is LGHDT and CDR2 is YNNKEL (reference sequence). The CDR3 consists of 14 residues. Trimming pared 6 bases from V and 0 bases from J, leaving 11 bases between. The DNA for the CDR3 is TGTGCCAGCAGTCCCCCGTATATGAACACTGAAGCTTTCTTT. This codes for CASSPPYMNTEAFF.

In its sample, this clonotype was seen a few times. The V call is TRBV29-1, the J call TRBJ2-1; D unresolved. The CDR3 is made up of 12 amino acids. The germline CDR1 and CDR2 sequences are SQVTM and ANQGSEA. The V end was cut by 3 bases, the J end by 4 bases, with 7 bases between. In nucleotides, the CDR3 is TGCAGCGTTGATGCCGATTACAATGAGCAGTTCTTC. It specifies CSVDADYNEQFF.

This clonotype was found a few times. J is TRBJ2-7 and V is TRBV6-2 or TRBV6-3; D call uncertain. CDR1 and CDR2 from the germline V gene are MNHEY and SVGEGT. This CDR3 region has 11 residues. With 0 bases removed from V and 6 bases from J, the gap between germline ends came to 3 bases. The chain's CDR3 is CASSYSTEQYF. DNA of the CDR3: TGTGCCAGCAGTTACTCGACCGAGCAGTACTTC.

The gene calls are TRBV14 and TRBJ2-7; D is unresolved. The CDR3 extends over 11 amino acids. Germline V CDR1 and CDR2: SGHDN, FVKESK. The V and J ends lost 1 base and 8 bases respectively, with 6 bases between them. The CDR3 spells CASSQGVQQYF. CDR3 DNA: TGTGCCAGCAGCCAAGGGGTACAGCAGTACTTC.

The genes are TRBV6-5 and TRBJ2-1; weak D call: TRBD2 (5 bases). The CDR3 has 12 amino acids. Trimming stripped 4 bases from V and 9 bases from J, with 10 bases between. CDR1 and CDR2 from the germline V gene are MNHEY and SVGAGI. CDR3: CASSLLGIEQFF. DNA of the CDR3: TGTGCCAGCAGTTTACTCGGGATTGAGCAGTTCTTC.

The rearrangement joins TRBV6-2 or TRBV6-3 to TRBJ2-4; 7 nucleotides match TRBD1. V dropped 6 bases and J dropped 1; count of bases not matched to a gene: 3. Germline CDR1 is MNHEY and CDR2 is SVGEGT. The CDR3 is 14 amino acids. For the CDR3, the DNA is TGTGCCAGCAGAATACAGGGGGCCAAAAACATTCAGTACTTC. This encodes CASRIQGAKNIQYF.

This chain uses TRBV7-9 with TRBJ2-3; no clear D. The CDR3 has 15 amino acids. V lost 2 bases, J lost 2 bases, and 11 bases lay in between. CDR1 is SEHNR, CDR2 FQNEAQ, per germline (reference sequence). For the CDR3, the DNA is TGTGCCAGCAGCTTACGGAAGGCCCCCACAGATACGCAGTATTTT. This codes for CASSLRKAPTDTQYF.

The chain has TRBV19 and TRBJ1-1; weak D call: TRBD1 (5 bases). Germline values: CDR1 LNHDA, CDR2 SQIVND (reference sequence). V was trimmed by 7 bases and J by 6 bases, leaving 15 bases between them. The CDR3 consists of 13 residues. DNA of the CDR3: TGTGCCAGTACCCTCTCTTGGGGGTCTGAAGCTTTCTTT. It is translated as CASTLSWGSEAFF.

This chain uses TRBV29-1 with TRBJ1-3, with TRBD1 as a possible D gene (5 bases). In germline, CDR1 is SQVTM, CDR2 ANQGSEA. Between the trimmed V and J ends, which lost 3 bases and 4 bases, there was a span of 7 bases. The CDR3 has 12 amino acids. For the CDR3, the DNA is TGCAGCGTTGATCAGGGAGGAAACACCATATATTTT. It encodes CSVDQGGNTIYF.

In this sample, this clonotype turned up many times. CDR3 sequence (DNA): TGTGCCAGCGGCCCCCGGGAGGAGACCCAGTACTTC. It translates to CASGPREETQYF. The rearrangement uses TRBV12-3 or TRBV12-4 and TRBJ2-5; possible D gene TRBD2, 6 bases. Trimming cost V 8 bases and J 5 bases, with 12 bases left between them. CDR3 length: 12 amino acids.

V and J are TRBV29-1 and TRBJ2-7; TRBD2 aligns across 7 bases. Germline V gene sequence: CDR1 SQVTM, CDR2 ANQGSEA. The J segment lost 6 bases and the V segment lost 5 bases, leaving 10 bases of the junction unmatched. This CDR3 region has 13 residues. CDR3: CSVQRGLSSEQYF. Here the CDR3 DNA reads TGCAGCGTTCAGCGGGGACTAAGCAGCGAGCAGTACTTC.

CDR3 bases: TGTGCCAGCAGCCAAAACAGTGTTAGCACAGATACGCAGTATTTT. Its protein is CASSQNSVSTDTQYF. The chain employs TRBV4-2 and TRBJ2-3; D call uncertain. Germline values: CDR1 LGHNA, CDR2 YNFKEQ. Trimming shortened V by 2 bases and J by 0 bases, and 9 bases separated the two germline ends. The CDR3 consists of 15 residues.

CDR3 nucleotides: TGTGCCAGCAGTGAAGTCGGGTCGATTCCGTACTTC. Translation gives CASSEVGSIPYF. The gene calls are TRBV2 and TRBJ2-7; no reliable D call. Germline V gene lookup returns CDR1 SNHLY and CDR2 FYNNEI. The V and J ends lost 1 base and 12 bases respectively, with 13 bases between them. The CDR3 is made up of 12 amino acids.

This clonotype showed up many times. J is TRBJ2-1 and V is TRBV7-3; 11 bases fit TRBD2. V trimming: 0 bases; J trimming: 7 bases; junction bases outside the gene matches: 2. This CDR3 spans 15 amino acids. Germline CDR1 is SGHTA and CDR2 is FQGTGA. The CDR3 loop is CASSLTPSGGNEQFF. The CDR3 bases are TGTGCCAGCAGCTTAACCCCTAGCGGGGGGAATGAGCAGTTCTTC.

This clonotype was seen a handful of times. This sequence joins TRBV5-5 and TRBJ1-3; weak D call: TRBD1 (5 bases). Germline assignment: CDR1 SGHKS and CDR2 YYEKEE (reference sequence). This CDR3 is 15 amino acids long. Trimming pared 0 bases from V and 0 bases from J, leaving 7 bases between. For the CDR3, the DNA is TGTGCCAGCAGCTTGGTGACAGACTCTGGAAACACCATATATTTT. It specifies CASSLVTDSGNTIYF. The variable domain in full, completed from reference TRBV5-5 and TRBJ1-3, reads DAGVTQSPTHLIKTRGQQVTLRCSPISGHKSVSWYQQVLGQGPQFIFQYYEKEERGRGNFPDRFSARQFPNYSSELNVNALLLGDSALYLCASSLVTDSGNTIYFGEGSWLTVV.